One and the same sample provided the 12 T cell receptor beta chains below, sequenced in a study of cytomegalovirus exposure and HLA in healthy donors. The PCR used 60 Vbeta and 13 Jbeta primers. The method was immunoSEQ multiplex PCR; TCRdb's version includes in-frame clones alone and lacks a portion of them. This table has about 120,000 clones, approximately 80% appearing once. Sequenced material: PBMCs. The origin of the receptors is a woman between 35 and 50 years old in good health and CMV-seropositive.

The chain carries TRBV5-8 and TRBJ2-5; 11 nucleotides match TRBD2. The DNA end favors TRBJ2-7, so the J call may be wrong. There are 19 residues in the CDR3. Germline loops: CDR1 SGHTS, CDR2 YDEGEE. The CDR3 region has the DNA TGTGCCAGCAGCTTGGACAGGGGCCCCCCCACTAGCGGGAGCTACGAGCAGTACTTC. It codes for CASSLDRGPPTSGSYEQYF.

V usage is TRBV7-6 and J usage is TRBJ2-3; tentatively, D is TRBD2 (6 bases). The V gene's germline CDR1 is SGHVS and CDR2 FNYEAQ. The germline V and J ends were trimmed by 5 bases and 0 bases, with 12 bases remaining between them. There are 15 residues in the CDR3. This CDR3 reads CASSVLGTSTDTQYF. The CDR3 DNA reads as TGTGCCAGCAGCGTCCTCGGGACTAGCACAGATACGCAGTATTTT.

This rearrangement joins TRBV1 to TRBJ2-1; the tabulated D call, TRBD2, remains unverified against the DNA. TRBV1 counts as a pseudogene. CDR3 length equals 16 residues. This chain's CDR3 is CTSSQDSGGGAHEQFF. In DNA, the CDR3 is TGCACCAGCAGCCAAGATTCAGGCGGGGGGGCCCATGAGCAGTTCTTC.

This rearrangement joins TRBV15 to TRBJ1-6, with TRBD1 matching 10 bases. With V trimmed by 0 bases and J by 10 bases, 3 bases remained unmatched. Looked up from germline, CDR1 is LNHNV and CDR2 is YYDKDF (reference sequence). CDR3 size: 15 residues. CDR3 bases: TGTGCCACCAGCAGAGATCCGACAGGGGGCTCACCCCTCCACTTT. Its translation is CATSRDPTGGSPLHF.

The table lists this clone with a few counts. The chain combines TRBV4-3 with TRBJ2-1, with D perhaps matching TRBD2 (5 bases). This CDR3 is built from 16 residues. Germline CDR1 LGHNA, CDR2 YSLEER. The V end was cut by 0 bases, the J end by 8 bases, with 17 bases between. CDR3 sequence reads: CASSQDMGRGPDEQFF. The CDR3 bases are TGCGCCAGCAGCCAAGATATGGGCCGAGGGCCGGATGAGCAGTTCTTC.

The chain is built from TRBV9 and TRBJ2-1; 8 nucleotides align to TRBD2. CDR1 and CDR2 (germline): SGDLS, YYNGEE. CDR3 length: 15 residues. V shed 4 bases and J 4 bases; nucleotides not matched to a gene: 7. Here the CDR3 reads CASSPGRGVYNEQFF. DNA for the CDR3: TGTGCCAGCAGCCCCGGGCGGGGGGTTTACAATGAGCAGTTCTTC.

The genes are TRBV5-6 and TRBJ2-7; D is ambiguous. The CDR3 covers 13 residues. V lost 0 bases and J 2 bases, leaving 6 bases between the germline ends. The germline V gene encodes CDR1 SGHDT and CDR2 YYEEEE. CDR3 coding DNA: TGTGCCAGCAGCTTGGTGAGAACCTACGAGCAGTACTTC. Residues: CASSLVRTYEQYF.

The chain combines TRBV2 with TRBJ1-1, with TRBD1 matching over 7 bases. The germline V gene has CDR1 SNHLY and CDR2 FYNNEI. The junction had 5 bases not matched to a gene; V was cut back by 6 bases and J by 1 base. There are 14 residues in the CDR3. This CDR3 is CASRTRGSNTEAFF. The CDR3 DNA is TGTGCCAGCAGGACCAGGGGGTCGAACACTGAAGCTTTCTTT.

This rearrangement joins TRBV2 to TRBJ2-2; 8 bases line up with TRBD1. Germline CDR1 SNHLY, CDR2 FYNNEI. The CDR3 is 14 residues long. V trimming: 6 bases; J trimming: 0 bases; junction bases outside the gene matches: 0. The CDR3 region has the DNA TGTGCCAGCAGGGGACAGGCGAACACCGGGGAGCTGTTTTTT. This codes for CASRGQANTGELFF.

The V call is TRBV5-8, the J call TRBJ2-3; D is unresolved. Trimming cost V 4 bases and J 6 bases, with 9 bases left between them. CDR3 length: 12 residues. Germline lookup yields CDR1 SGHTS and CDR2 YDEGEE. The CDR3 sequence is CASSVIRDTQYF. DNA for the CDR3: TGTGCCAGCAGCGTGATCCGGGATACGCAGTATTTT.

The rearrangement links TRBV29-1 to TRBJ2-5; a possible D gene is TRBD1 (6 bases). The J call is doubtful: the DNA matches TRBJ2-7 better. Germline CDR1 and CDR2: SQVTM and ANQGSEA. This CDR3 is built from 13 residues. The CDR3 DNA sequence: TGCAGCGTTCGGCAGGGGCAAACCTACGAGCAGTACTTC. Its protein product is CSVRQGQTYEQYF.

The V call is TRBV6-5, the J call TRBJ1-2, with D tentatively TRBD1 (6 bases). Germline V gene data show CDR1 as MNHEY and CDR2 as SVGAGI. The CDR3 length is 13 residues. Trimming stripped 1 base from V and 6 bases from J, with 9 bases between. The CDR3 region has the DNA TGTGCCAGCAGTTACTTGGCAGGGGATGGCTACACCTTC. Its translation: CASSYLAGDGYTF.